The 25 T cell receptor beta chains reported below all come from one sample, sequenced in a study of cytomegalovirus exposure and HLA in healthy donors. PCR used 60 Vbeta primers and 13 Jbeta primers. Sequencing used immunoSEQ multiplex PCR; TCRdb keeps in-frame clones, though not all of them. This table has 200,000 to 250,000 clones, 85% to 90% appearing once. Specimen: PBMCs. The receptors shown here come from a woman aged 18-29 years in good health and CMV-seronegative.

The chain has TRBV7-2 and TRBJ1-3, with D tentatively TRBD1 (5 bases). The germline V gene has CDR1 SGHTA and CDR2 FQGNSA. Trimming took 5 bases from V and 0 from J, leaving 14 bases between them. The CDR3 length is 16 residues. CDR3 coding DNA: TGTGCCAGCAGCGTTCAGGGATGGGACTCTGGAAACACCATATATTTT. Protein sequence: CASSVQGWDSGNTIYF.

The chain recombines TRBV4-1 with TRBJ2-4; weak D call: TRBD2 (6 bases). V gave up 0 bases and J gave up 1 base, with 10 bases separating them. The CDR3 contains 16 residues. CDR1 and CDR2 (germline): MGHRA, YSYEKL. DNA of the CDR3: TGCGCCAGCAGCCAAGAAGGGGCGGGGGCCAAAAACATTCAGTACTTC. Amino acids: CASSQEGAGAKNIQYF.

This clone has just one count. V and J are TRBV25-1 and TRBJ1-2; 10 bases map to TRBD1. The germline V gene has CDR1 MGHDK and CDR2 SYGVNS. Germline trimming cut 6 bases from V and 9 bases from J; bases unmatched to any gene: 13. The CDR3 covers 15 residues. The CDR3 DNA sequence: TGTGCCAGCAGCGATGGGACCGGGACAGGGGCTAGCTACACCTTC. Amino acids: CASSDGTGTGASYTF.

The V call is TRBV7-9, the J call TRBJ1-1; the match to TRBD1 covers 10 bases. Trimming removed 5 bases from V and 8 bases from J; junction bases left unmatched: 8. The germline gives CDR1 SEHNR, CDR2 FQNEAQ (reference sequence). The CDR3 consists of 14 residues. This CDR3 is CASSRETGGEEAFF. The DNA for the CDR3 is TGTGCCAGCAGCCGCGAGACAGGGGGCGAGGAAGCTTTCTTT.

This rearrangement joins TRBV18 to TRBJ2-2; TRBD2 agrees at 9 bases. Losses at the gene ends were 0 bases for V and 6 bases for J; bases not matched to a gene: 5. From germline, CDR1 is KGHSH and CDR2 LQKENI. There are 16 residues in the CDR3. The CDR3: CASSPPREGRPGELFF. CDR3 in DNA: TGTGCCAGCTCACCACCGCGGGAGGGTCGGCCCGGGGAGCTGTTTTTT.

The chain links TRBV19 to TRBJ2-3; D is unclear. This CDR3 region has 14 residues. Between the trimmed V and J ends, which lost 7 bases and 4 bases, there was a span of 15 bases. Germline assignment: CDR1 LNHDA and CDR2 SQIVND (reference sequence). CDR3 protein: CASTGGATADTQYF. In nucleotides, the CDR3 is TGTGCCAGTACGGGTGGAGCTACCGCAGATACGCAGTATTTT. Complete variable domain (other parts from reference TRBV19 and TRBJ2-3): DGGITQSPKYLFRKEGQNVTLSCEQNLNHDAMYWYRQDPGQGLRLIYYSQIVNDFQKGDIAEGYSVSREKKESFPLTVTSAQKNPTAFYLCASTGGATADTQYFGPGTRLTVL.

The V call is TRBV25-1, the J call TRBJ2-5, with a possible D match to TRBD2 (6 bases). The J call may not be correct, given that the DNA end is closer to TRBJ2-7. Germline CDR1 MGHDK, CDR2 SYGVNS. The CDR3 covers 15 residues. The CDR3 region is CASSEAGSSPYEQYF. CDR3 in DNA: TGTGCCAGCAGTGAAGCGGGGTCATCTCCCTACGAGCAGTACTTC.

The V call is TRBV4-3, the J call TRBJ2-7; possibly TRBD1 for D (6 bases). Germline CDR1 reads LGHNA; CDR2 reads YSLEER. Trimming left V 0 bases short and J 3 bases short, with 18 bases between. The CDR3 extends over 17 amino acids. For the CDR3, the DNA is TGCGCCAGCAGCCAAGATTTTGGGGACATAGGATACTACGAGCAGTACTTC. Amino acid sequence: CASSQDFGDIGYYEQYF.

The chain links TRBV10-3 to TRBJ2-5; D not resolved. TRBJ2-7 matches the DNA end more closely, so the J call is doubtful. Looked up from germline, CDR1 is ENHRY and CDR2 is SYGVKD. This CDR3 contains 9 residues. CDR3 protein: CAIIHEQYF. The CDR3 region has the DNA TGTGCCATCATCCACGAGCAGTACTTC.

The chain joins TRBV19 to TRBJ1-1; 7 positions match TRBD1. In germline, CDR1 is LNHDA, CDR2 SQIVND (reference sequence). V lost 3 bases, J lost 5 bases, and 12 bases stayed unmatched. The CDR3 sequence is 16 residues long. CDR3 in amino acids: CASSIRNSGGRTEAFF. The CDR3 DNA reads as TGTGCCAGTAGTATTAGGAATTCAGGGGGTAGGACTGAAGCTTTCTTT.

In regard to this clone: The identical CDR3 is also encoded by other nucleotide sequences in the sample. The CDR3 DNA sequence: TGTGCCAGCAGCGTAGCGGGGGAATCCTACGAGCAGTACTTC. It is translated as CASSVAGESYEQYF. The V and J genes are TRBV9 and TRBJ2-7, with D possibly being TRBD2 (6 bases). The CDR3 spans 14 residues. With 0 bases removed from V and 1 base from J, the gap between germline ends came to 8 bases. Germline V gives CDR1 SGDLS, CDR2 YYNGEE.

This clone has a handful of counts. This chain links TRBV5-4 with TRBJ2-1; TRBD1 aligns across 7 bases. This CDR3 comprises 16 residues. Per the germline V gene, CDR1 is SGHNT and CDR2 is YYREEE (reference sequence). With V trimmed by 0 bases and J by 4 bases, 7 bases remained unmatched. CDR3 sequence reads: CASSLEPGQTYNEQFF. The CDR3 region has the DNA TGTGCCAGCAGCTTGGAGCCGGGACAGACATACAATGAGCAGTTCTTC.

The chain combines TRBV11-2 with TRBJ2-7, with D tentatively TRBD2 (5 bases). The CDR3 has 12 residues. The V end was cut by 5 bases, the J end by 7 bases, with 12 bases between. The germline CDR1 and CDR2 sequences are SGHAT and FQNNGV. CDR3 in amino acids: CASSRGSGEQYF. For the CDR3, the DNA is TGTGCCAGCAGCCGCGGTTCGGGGGAGCAGTACTTC.

The V gene is TRBV6-1, the J gene TRBJ1-2, with TRBD1 matching 7 bases. The CDR3 covers 16 residues. Per germline, CDR1 MNHNS and CDR2 SASEGT. V trimming: 2 bases; J trimming: 4 bases; junction bases outside the gene matches: 10. CDR3 nucleotide sequence: TGTGCCAGCAGTGAATTTATAGGGGGCGCTCCCTATGGCTACACCTTC. Its protein product is CASSEFIGGAPYGYTF.

The J gene is TRBJ2-5, the V gene TRBV5-1; 12 positions match TRBD1. The V segment lost 3 bases and the J segment 3 bases; nucleotides outside the gene matches: 6. This CDR3 region has 16 residues. Germline V CDR1 and CDR2: SGHRS, YFSETQ. CDR3 in amino acids: CASSSTGTGGEETQYF. The CDR3 bases are TGCGCCAGCAGCTCAACCGGGACAGGGGGCGAAGAGACCCAGTACTTC. The variable domain in full, with the rest retrieved from reference TRBV5-1 and TRBJ2-5, is KAGVTQTPRYLIKTRGQQVTLSCSPISGHRSVSWYQQTPGQGLQFLFEYFSETQRNKGNFPGRFSGRQFSNSRSEMNVSTLELGDSALYLCASSSTGTGGEETQYFGPGTRLLVL.

The chain employs TRBV18 and TRBJ2-5; D is perhaps TRBD1 (6 bases). CDR1 is KGHSH, CDR2 LQKENI, per germline. CDR3 length equals 14 residues. Deletions cut 3 bases from V and 5 bases from J, with 13 bases between. The CDR3 loop reads CASSPRTAMETQYF. CDR3 bases: TGTGCCAGCTCACCCCGGACAGCCATGGAGACCCAGTACTTC.

The rearrangement links TRBV10-3 to TRBJ2-7; D ambiguous. CDR1 ENHRY and CDR2 SYGVKD come from the germline V gene. The CDR3 contains 14 residues. V was shortened by 2 bases and J by 1 base, with 9 bases between the two germline ends. Here the CDR3 reads CAISETHGSYEQYF. The DNA of the CDR3 is TGTGCCATCAGTGAGACGCACGGGTCCTACGAGCAGTACTTC.

This chain uses TRBV10-2 with TRBJ2-2; 12 nucleotides match TRBD2. Trimming at V came to 8 bases and at J to 3 bases, leaving 10 bases not matched to a gene. Germline V gene lookup returns CDR1 WSHSY and CDR2 SAAADI. This CDR3 has 17 amino acids. CDR3 loop: CASSMASGGVDTGELFF. For the CDR3, the DNA is TGCGCCAGCTCCATGGCTAGCGGGGGGGTGGACACCGGGGAGCTGTTTTTT.

Written as DNA, the CDR3 is TGTGCCAGCAGGGACCGGGACAGGGGGGAGACCCAGTACTTC. Amino acids: CASRDRDRGETQYF. V usage is TRBV2 and J usage is TRBJ2-5; 11 bases agree with TRBD1. The CDR3 sequence is 14 residues long. Germline CDR1 and CDR2: SNHLY and FYNNEI. J lost 5 bases, V lost 6 bases, and 5 bases had no gene match.

The rearrangement links TRBV15 to TRBJ2-7; no definite D call. V shed 0 bases and J shed 0 bases, with 6 bases lying between them. The germline V gene encodes CDR1 LNHNV and CDR2 YYDKDF (reference sequence). CDR3 size: 14 residues. This chain's CDR3 is CATSRESNSYEQYF. The CDR3 DNA sequence: TGTGCCACCAGCAGAGAGTCTAACTCCTACGAGCAGTACTTC.

The sample holds a few counts of this clone. CDR3 DNA: TGTGCCAGCAGCTTGACAGGGTACTACAATGAGCAGTTCTTC. Translation gives CASSLTGYYNEQFF. This chain joins TRBV5-8 and TRBJ2-1, with a weak D call TRBD1 (6 bases). Germline CDR1 SGHTS, CDR2 YDEGEE. Trimming shortened V by 1 base and J by 3 bases, and 8 bases separated the two germline ends. The CDR3 spans 14 residues.

V gene TRBV7-3 combines with J gene TRBJ2-7, with 9 positions matching TRBD1. The CDR3 loop spans 15 amino acids. CDR1 SGHTA and CDR2 FQGTGA come from the germline V gene. With V trimmed by 4 bases and J by 2 bases, 6 bases remained unmatched. CDR3: CASSSAGTGTYEQYF. Here the CDR3 DNA reads TGTGCCAGCAGCTCGGCCGGGACAGGGACCTACGAGCAGTACTTC.

The chain has TRBV4-3 and TRBJ2-3; no reliable D call. There are 14 residues in the CDR3. Between the trimmed V and J ends, which lost 0 bases and 7 bases, there was a span of 11 bases. Germline-derived CDR1 and CDR2 are LGHNA and YSLEER. DNA of the CDR3: TGCGCCAGCAGCCAAGAGCGGAGAGGTTATACGCAGTATTTT. Encoded protein: CASSQERRGYTQYF.

The V call is TRBV4-3, the J call TRBJ2-7; D might be TRBD2 (5 bases). Trimming cost V 4 bases and J 7 bases, with 14 bases left between them. This CDR3 is built from 13 residues. CDR1 LGHNA and CDR2 YSLEER come from the germline V gene. CDR3 in amino acids: CASSRPGSGEQYF. In DNA form, the CDR3 reads TGCGCCAGCAGCCGTCCGGGTTCGGGGGAGCAGTACTTC.

V usage is TRBV4-3 and J usage is TRBJ2-1; 13 bases match TRBD2. V was pared by 3 bases and J by 4 bases, with 12 bases of the junction left unmatched. CDR1 is LGHNA, CDR2 YSLEER, per germline. This CDR3 is 19 amino acids long. This chain's CDR3 is CASSHRLAGGGAGYNEQFF. The CDR3 DNA reads TGCGCCAGCAGCCACCGACTAGCGGGAGGAGGTGCGGGTTACAATGAGCAGTTCTTC.